This T cell receptor (beta chain) emerged from a study of spatial heterogeneity in lung cancer. At the level of the study: Samples came from roughly 75 TRACERx patients with untreated early-stage lung cancer. Follow-up PBMC samples were sequenced when available, at a median of around 2 years after resection. Consistent detection of more beta-chain than alpha-chain sequences was observed.

There are 15 residues in the CDR3. V shed 5 bases, J shed 3 bases, and the junction held 4 bases outside the gene matches. CDR1 and CDR2 (germline): MDHEN, SYDVKM. Single TCR cDNA molecules each had their own unique molecular identifier. TCRdb reanalysed the 5' RACE reads using MiXCR and keeps one entry per CDR3 protein. Counted here are about 120,000 distinct CDR3 sequences, 12% occurring once; the ten biggest clones make up roughly 15%. This sample's time point: blood at routine non-recurrence follow-up after resection. Unsorted whole RNA samples from tumor, nontumor lung or frozen PBMC were sequenced.

The receptor was derived from a male donor with early-stage non-small cell lung cancer. Sample: PBMCs, taken at follow-up. The J gene is TRBJ2-2, the V gene TRBV28, with 9 nucleotides matching TRBD1. In nucleotides, the CDR3 is TGTGCCAGCAGTCCCGGGACAGGGCACACCGGGGAGCTGTTTTTT. Amino acid sequence: CASSPGTGHTGELFF.